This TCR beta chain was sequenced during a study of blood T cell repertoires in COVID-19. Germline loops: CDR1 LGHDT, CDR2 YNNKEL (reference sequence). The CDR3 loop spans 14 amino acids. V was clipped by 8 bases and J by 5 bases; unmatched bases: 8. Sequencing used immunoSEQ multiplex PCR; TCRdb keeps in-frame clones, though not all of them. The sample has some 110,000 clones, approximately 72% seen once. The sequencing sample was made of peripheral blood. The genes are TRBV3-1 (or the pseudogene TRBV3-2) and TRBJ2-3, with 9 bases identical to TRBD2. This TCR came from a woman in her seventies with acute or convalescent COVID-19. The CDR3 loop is CASLAAGGGDTQYF. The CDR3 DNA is TGTGCCAGCCTCGCGGCGGGGGGGGGAGATACGCAGTATTTT.